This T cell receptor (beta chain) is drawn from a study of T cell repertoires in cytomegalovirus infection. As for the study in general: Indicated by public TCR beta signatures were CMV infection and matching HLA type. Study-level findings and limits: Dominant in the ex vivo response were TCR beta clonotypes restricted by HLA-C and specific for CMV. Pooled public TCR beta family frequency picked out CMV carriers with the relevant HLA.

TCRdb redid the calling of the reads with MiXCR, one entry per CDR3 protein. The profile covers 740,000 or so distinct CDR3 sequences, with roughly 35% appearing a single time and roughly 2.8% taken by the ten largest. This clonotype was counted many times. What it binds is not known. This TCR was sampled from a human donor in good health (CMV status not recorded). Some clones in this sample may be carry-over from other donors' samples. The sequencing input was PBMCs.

CDR3 region: CATSSAGTGGPYEQYF. CDR3 in DNA: TGTGCCACCAGCAGCGCCGGGACAGGGGGACCCTACGAGCAGTACTTC. The genes are TRBV15 and TRBJ2-7; 11 bases line up with TRBD1. This CDR3 region has 16 residues. The germline gives CDR1 LNHNV, CDR2 YYDKDF (reference sequence). Unmatched junction bases numbered 6, after V lost 3 bases and J lost 2 bases.